This passage covers 23 T cell receptor beta chains from one sample sequenced in a study of cytomegalovirus exposure and HLA in healthy donors. PCR amplification relied on 60 Vbeta primers (plus 13 Jbeta primers). Data came from immunoSEQ multiplex PCR; TCRdb stores just in-frame clones and leaves some out. The top ten hold just over 4.5% of the sample, which has about 140,000 clones, 75% to 90% seen once. The material sequenced was PBMCs. These receptor sequences come from a middle-aged man in good health and CMV-seronegative.

The genes are TRBV7-6 and TRBJ2-3; D is unresolved. Germline V CDR1 and CDR2: SGHVS, FNYEAQ. Deletions cut 0 bases from V and 5 bases from J, with 12 bases between. This CDR3 has 15 amino acids. In nucleotides, the CDR3 is TGTGCCAGCAGCTTAGCTGGCGGTCCGAGAGATACGCAGTATTTT. Its protein product is CASSLAGGPRDTQYF. The complete variable domain, with remaining parts taken from reference TRBV7-6 and TRBJ2-3, reads GAGVSQSPRYKVTKRGQDVALRCDPISGHVSLYWYRQALGQGPEFLTYFNYEAQQDKSGLPNDRFSAERPEGSISTLTIQRTEQRDSAMYRCASSLAGGPRDTQYFGPGTRLTVL.

V and J are TRBV28 and TRBJ1-5, with unresolved D. Germline-derived CDR1 and CDR2 are MDHEN and SYDVKM. V was cut by 3 bases and J by 6 bases, with 9 bases left in between. This CDR3 is 13 amino acids long. The CDR3 bases are TGTGCCAGCAGTTTGGTCCAGCGTCAGCCCCAGCATTTT. It is translated as CASSLVQRQPQHF.

This clone was counted between two and nine times. The chain combines TRBV4-2 with TRBJ1-1, with D hard to call. CDR3 length: 12 amino acids. Trimming shortened V by 0 bases and J by 7 bases, and 6 bases separated the two germline ends. Germline loops: CDR1 LGHNA, CDR2 YNFKEQ. CDR3 amino acids: CASSQEGGEAFF. DNA of the CDR3: TGTGCCAGCAGCCAAGAGGGAGGTGAAGCTTTCTTT.

The gene calls are TRBV13 and TRBJ2-7, with D unresolved. Per germline, CDR1 PRHDT and CDR2 FYEKMQ (reference sequence). The germline V and J ends were trimmed by 0 bases and 0 bases, with 12 bases remaining between them. The CDR3 has 16 residues. CDR3 loop: CASSLGVAASSYEQYF. The CDR3 DNA is TGTGCCAGCAGCTTAGGTGTCGCGGCAAGCTCCTACGAGCAGTACTTC.

Comment on this clone: This CDR3 is also generated by other DNA sequences in the sample. V usage is TRBV7-9 and J usage is TRBJ1-6; D is ambiguous. Between the trimmed V and J ends, which lost 1 base and 13 bases, there was a span of 17 bases. This CDR3 comprises 15 residues. Germline CDR1 reads SEHNR; CDR2 reads FQNEAQ (reference sequence). CDR3 sequence: CASSLVPGLGSPLHF. In DNA form, the CDR3 reads TGTGCCAGCAGCTTAGTTCCGGGGTTGGGTTCCCCCCTCCACTTT.

The J gene is TRBJ2-2, the V gene TRBV6-6; 10 bases map to TRBD2. This CDR3 spans 16 amino acids. The V gene end was trimmed by 0 bases and the J gene end by 4 bases; junction bases not matched to a gene: 2. Germline CDR1 is MNHNY and CDR2 is SVGAGI (reference sequence). The CDR3, as DNA: TGTGCCAGCAGTTACTCCAGCGGGGGGGTCACCGGGGAGCTGTTTTTT. Its protein product is CASSYSSGGVTGELFF.

V usage is TRBV6-5 and J usage is TRBJ2-1, with 7 positions matching TRBD1. The CDR3 loop spans 14 amino acids. With V trimmed by 0 bases and J by 6 bases, 2 bases remained unmatched. Per germline, CDR1 MNHEY and CDR2 SVGAGI. CDR3 residues: CASSYSNRGNEQFF. The CDR3 DNA reads as TGTGCCAGCAGTTACTCGAACAGGGGCAATGAGCAGTTCTTC.

The chain couples TRBV30 to TRBJ1-6, with TRBD1 identical over 10 bases. In germline, CDR1 is GTSNPN, CDR2 SVGIG (reference sequence). The length of the CDR3 is 14 residues. Trimming at V came to 4 bases and at J to 11 bases, leaving 8 bases not matched to a gene. The CDR3, as DNA: TGTGCCTGGAATAGGGGGACAGGGGAGCCACCCCTCCACTTT. It yields the protein CAWNRGTGEPPLHF.

The chain joins TRBV7-2 to TRBJ2-7; D gene unclear. The CDR3 is 11 amino acids. Germline CDR1 and CDR2: SGHTA and FQGNSA. V was pared by 5 bases and J by 4 bases, with 6 bases between. CDR3 residues: CASSQAYEQYF. The CDR3, as DNA: TGTGCCAGCAGCCAGGCGTACGAGCAGTACTTC. Full variable domain (remainder filled in from reference TRBV7-2 and TRBJ2-7): GAGVSQSPSNKVTEKGKDVELRCDPISGHTALYWYRQSLGQGLEFLIYFQGNSAPDKSGLPSDRFSAERTGGSVSTLTIQRTQQEDSAVYLCASSQAYEQYFGPGTRLTVT.

This clone was recorded only once. The J gene is TRBJ1-5, the V gene TRBV5-1; no clear D gene. From germline, CDR1 is SGHRS and CDR2 YFSETQ. This CDR3 has 16 residues. V was shortened by 0 bases and J by 1 base, with 11 bases between the two germline ends. DNA for the CDR3: TGCGCCAGCAGCTTGGAGTCGGGTGGAAGCAATCAGCCCCAGCATTTT. Its protein is CASSLESGGSNQPQHF.

The chain combines TRBV5-1 with TRBJ1-2, with 7 bases lining up with TRBD1. Germline CDR1 reads SGHRS; CDR2 reads YFSETQ. With 4 bases clipped from V and 0 bases from J, the junction kept 0 bases outside the gene matches. The CDR3 has 13 amino acids. Here the CDR3 DNA reads TGCGCCAGCAGCGGGACAGCTAACTATGGCTACACCTTC. Translation gives CASSGTANYGYTF.

Turning to this clone: The junction departs from the called germline gene at one end, perhaps through a read error. Other DNA sequences in this sample translate to the same CDR3. The V and J genes are TRBV6-5 and TRBJ1-6; D is unclear. The CDR3 covers 14 residues. Germline loops: CDR1 MNHEY, CDR2 SVGAGI. This CDR3 is CASSSPGFNSPLHF. CDR3 nucleotides: TGTGCCAGCAGTTCCCCGGGTTTTAATTCCCCCCTCCACTTT.

This sequence joins TRBV27 and TRBJ2-3; D is unclear. Trimming cost V 8 bases and J 1 base, with 7 bases left between them. Germline V gene sequence: CDR1 MNHEY, CDR2 SMNVEV (reference sequence). The CDR3 consists of 12 residues. DNA of the CDR3: TGTGCCAGCGGGCCAGGCACAGATACGCAGTATTTT. Translated, it gives CASGPGTDTQYF.

The rearrangement joins TRBV2 to TRBJ2-7; 11 bases align to TRBD2. Germline-derived CDR1 and CDR2 are SNHLY and FYNNEI. V was clipped by 6 bases and J by 3 bases; unmatched bases: 4. The CDR3 runs to 14 residues. The CDR3 bases are TGTGCCAGCAGGCCCCTAGCGGGGGGCTACGAGCAGTACTTC. Amino acid sequence: CASRPLAGGYEQYF.

This sequence joins TRBV5-6 and TRBJ2-5; the D gene is possibly TRBD2 (6 bases). TRBJ2-7 matches the DNA end more closely, so the J call is doubtful. The length of the CDR3 is 16 residues. Germline lookup yields CDR1 SGHDT and CDR2 YYEEEE. The CDR3 here is CASTAGWGVPSYEQYF. In DNA, the CDR3 is TGTGCCAGCACCGCAGGATGGGGGGTCCCCTCCTACGAGCAGTACTTC.

This chain uses TRBV18 with TRBJ2-5, with D perhaps matching TRBD2 (6 bases). V lost 3 bases to trimming and J lost 5 bases, with 22 bases between them. Germline assignment: CDR1 KGHSH and CDR2 LQKENI. The CDR3 loop spans 17 amino acids. The CDR3 nucleotides read TGTGCCAGCTCACCCCGCGCGGCTAGCGCAGGTCGGGAGACCCAGTACTTC. Its translation: CASSPRAASAGRETQYF.

The chain combines TRBV5-6 with TRBJ1-2; possibly TRBD1 for D (5 bases). The CDR3 length is 15 residues. Germline CDR1 reads SGHDT; CDR2 reads YYEEEE. V lost 3 bases, J lost 2 bases, and 14 bases lay in between. The CDR3, as DNA: TGTGCCAGCAGCTCTGACAGTTTGTCGAACTATGGCTACACCTTC. Translation: CASSSDSLSNYGYTF.

The rearrangement links TRBV9 to TRBJ2-5, with D possibly TRBD2 on 6 matching bases. The better agreement between TRBJ2-7 and the DNA end casts doubt on the J call. The germline gives CDR1 SGDLS, CDR2 YYNGEE. This CDR3 is 15 amino acids long. The CDR3 nucleotides read TGTGCCAGCAGCGTAGGAACGGGGGATGCCTACGAGCAGTACTTC. As protein: CASSVGTGDAYEQYF.

The rearrangement links TRBV27 to TRBJ1-1; TRBD1 might be the D (6 bases). This CDR3 contains 15 residues. Looked up from germline, CDR1 is MNHEY and CDR2 is SMNVEV (reference sequence). V was shortened by 3 bases and J by 4 bases, with 15 bases between the two germline ends. DNA for the CDR3: TGTGCCAGCAGTTTCGACAGGTCCCGAGGCACTGAAGCTTTCTTT. It is translated as CASSFDRSRGTEAFF.

Note on this clone: The CDR3 carries no conserved terminal phenylalanine or tryptophan, so it likely arises from a read error. The rearrangement joins TRBV4-1 to TRBJ1-1, with D possibly being TRBD1 (5 bases). The V gene lost 4 bases and the J gene lost 1 base, with 13 bases spanning the gap. Germline V CDR1 and CDR2: MGHRA, YSYEKL. CDR3 length: 15 amino acids. CDR3 in DNA: TGCGCCAGCAGCCCGAGCTTCGGGGGGAACACTGAAGCTTTCGTT. Translated, it gives CASSPSFGGNTEAFV.

This clone was counted only a few times. This rearrangement joins TRBV5-1 to TRBJ1-4; 8 bases are shared with TRBD1. The CDR3 is 14 residues long. CDR1 is SGHRS and CDR2 is YFSETQ in the germline V gene. V trimming: 1 base; J trimming: 4 bases; junction bases outside the gene matches: 0. The CDR3 region is CASSLTGGNEKLFF. CDR3 in DNA: TGCGCCAGCAGCTTGACAGGGGGTAATGAAAAACTGTTTTTT.

This rearrangement joins TRBV4-1 to TRBJ2-1; D perhaps matches TRBD1 (6 bases). The length of the CDR3 is 16 residues. Trimming shortened V by 0 bases and J by 4 bases, and 13 bases separated the two germline ends. CDR1 and CDR2 (germline): MGHRA, YSYEKL. The chain's CDR3 is CASSQDRGTQYNEQFF. The CDR3 DNA reads as TGCGCCAGCAGCCAAGATAGGGGGACCCAATACAATGAGCAGTTCTTC.

The rearrangement joins TRBV19 to TRBJ1-1; TRBD1 matches at 7 bases. Germline CDR1 reads LNHDA; CDR2 reads SQIVND (reference sequence). The CDR3 loop spans 15 amino acids. Trimming at V came to 1 base and at J to 1 base, leaving 3 bases not matched to a gene. The CDR3 DNA follows: TGTGCCAGTAGTATAGCGGGGACAGAGAACACTGAAGCTTTCTTT. Its protein product is CASSIAGTENTEAFF.